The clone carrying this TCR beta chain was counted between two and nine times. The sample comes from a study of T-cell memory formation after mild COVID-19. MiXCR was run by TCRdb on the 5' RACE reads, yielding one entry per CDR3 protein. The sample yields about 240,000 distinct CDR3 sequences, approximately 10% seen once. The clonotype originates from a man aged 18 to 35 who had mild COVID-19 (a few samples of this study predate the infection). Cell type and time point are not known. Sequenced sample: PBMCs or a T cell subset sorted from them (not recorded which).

CDR3 region: CASSPSDREETQYF. In DNA, the CDR3 is TGTGCCAGCAGTCCATCGGACAGGGAAGAGACCCAGTACTTC. The chain couples TRBV6-2 or TRBV6-3 to TRBJ2-5; 8 bases map to TRBD1. The CDR3 is 14 amino acids. CDR1 and CDR2 from the germline V gene are MNHEY and SVGEGT. After removal of 5 bases from V and 3 bases from J, the junction contained 5 bases not matched to a gene.